This T cell receptor (beta chain) was captured in a study of identical twins (dated by TCRdb to about 2016). Regarding the research as a whole: To test whether fetal clonotypes persist, the study used deep sequencing on TCR alpha and beta repertoires from monozygotic twins, unrelated adults of various ages, and cord blood. Replicate twin experiments were performed at different times using different library preparation protocols to rule out contamination.

General findings and caveats noted by the study authors: In monozygotic twins, out-of-frame TCR alpha sharing was systematically underestimated by recombination models, although the models agreed with sharing between unrelated individuals. Excess twin sharing in beta out-of-frame sequences was weaker because fewer shared sequences lowered the signal-to-noise ratio. Conclusions relied on cross-sectional statistical analysis, since the same donors could not be followed over many years. Fewer insertions were carried by abundant cord blood beta clonotypes; a weaker similar trend was observed in young adult naive repertoires, while no such trend was observed in memory repertoires. Invariant T cells such as MAIT and iNKT could partly confound zero-insertion analyses, although diverse VJ usage argued against such confounding for most clonotypes. Compared with coincidental sharing between unrelated individuals, an excess of low generation-probability sequences was observed among out-of-frame TCR alpha sequences shared between twins.

In its sample, this clonotype was seen many times. Its antigen has not been determined. No much larger clone is present one base from it, and per-base qualities are unavailable. V is cut by 1 base and J by 1 base, and the space between the germline ends is 7 bases. The CDR3, from cysteine to phenylalanine, totals 14 residues. Just CDR3 DNA is preserved here, 42 bases in frame from base 1. Library method: 5' RACE. The listed sequencing device is Illumina HiSeq 2000. A universal primer binding site was introduced by template switching, and a unique molecular identifier was present in the final cDNA, enabling accurate counting of TCR cDNA molecules. Specific primers in the conserved constant-segment region were used to synthesize first-strand cDNA for the TCR alpha and beta chains. To control for contamination, every cDNA library was double barcoded, receiving both a SMART-Mk sample barcode and Illumina barcodes. TruSeq adapter sequences and Illumina sample barcodes were added in two successive PCR steps. Sequencing of the TCR alpha and beta cDNA libraries was done on the Illumina HiSeq platform using custom primers. On the study's bioinformatics: MiGEC was used to process raw reads and extract unique molecular identifiers, and MiXCR was used to find CDR3 positions. Recombination models were inferred per individual with the repgenHMM and IGoR tools using an EM algorithm. The tcR package in R was used for shared clonotype analysis, with sharing normalized by the product of cloneset sizes. To study raw recombination free of thymic and clonal selection effects, out-of-frame nonproductive sequences were analyzed. TCRdb redid the processing of the public reads, applying fastp at Q25 and MiXCR, and retained in-frame beta chains. Here each entry gathers all rows of one CDR3 protein and keeps the most common genes and DNA. The V and J calls, along with clone size, are taken from TCRdb and not from the paper's own processing. This sample gives more than 400,000 distinct CDR3 sequences in total; 13% to 15% of them show up just once. Roughly 0.43% of the sample rests with the top ten.

Only healthy Caucasian donors were included. The twin cohort consisted of three pairs of female monozygotic twins, all aged roughly 18 to 30 years. Positive isolation kits from Invitrogen were used to isolate CD4+ and CD8+ T cell populations. These data are also associated with another study on yellow fever vaccine responses in identical twins. The second investigation adds: The T cell response to vaccination in identical twins was reported by the authors to appear partly convergent and partly personalized. In identical twins, the study followed T cell clones that responded to the vaccine with precision.

The sequenced sample was CD4+ T cells sorted from blood. This chain joins TRBV12-3 or TRBV12-4 to TRBJ1-2, with a weak D call of TRBD1 (6 bases match). This TCR came from a woman younger than 35 in good health. In nucleotide form, the sequence is TGTGCCAGCAGTTTAGACAGGGTTAACTATGGCTACACCTTC. Its amino acids are CASSLDRVNYGYTF.